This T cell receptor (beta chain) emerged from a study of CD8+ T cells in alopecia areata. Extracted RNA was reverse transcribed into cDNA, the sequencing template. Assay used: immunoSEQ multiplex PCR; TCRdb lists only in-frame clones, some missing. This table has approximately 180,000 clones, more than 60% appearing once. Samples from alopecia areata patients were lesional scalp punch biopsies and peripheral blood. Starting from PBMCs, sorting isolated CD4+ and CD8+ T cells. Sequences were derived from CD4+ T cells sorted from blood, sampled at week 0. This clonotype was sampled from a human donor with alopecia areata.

This chain's CDR3 is CASSVNRSYGYTF. CDR3 DNA sequence: TGTGCCAGCAGTGTTAACAGGTCCTATGGCTACACCTTC. The chain carries TRBV2 and TRBJ1-2; tentatively, D is TRBD1 (5 bases). This CDR3 has 13 amino acids. The V end was cut by 4 bases, the J end by 4 bases, with 10 bases between. Germline assignment: CDR1 SNHLY and CDR2 FYNNEI.